This is a list of T cell receptor beta chains from one sample in a study of chemoradiotherapy in HPV16-positive cancers. Repertoires were generated with immunoSEQ multiplex PCR, while TCRdb's copy carries only in-frame clones and drops some. This repertoire shows some 15,000 clones, almost 90% found once; its top ten account for roughly 3.6%. The sample here was blood, taken from a patient who underwent chemoradiotherapy. The origin of the receptors is a human donor with HPV-associated anogenital cancer. The CDR3 runs from the conserved cysteine through the conserved F or W. The D gene is left open where the match is weak. For some rows the clone size is stated as once, few or many, or as a class when expanded; others skip it.

TRBV7-9	TRBJ2-7	TRBD2	NA	TGTGCCAGCAGCTTTGGGACTAGCGGGTGGGACGACTACGAGCAGTACTTC	CASSFGTSGWDDYEQYF
TRBV28	TRBJ2-2	NA	NA	TGTGCCAGCAGTTTATCCCGACTCCCGCGGACCGGGGAGCTGTTTTTT	CASSLSRLPRTGELFF
TRBV9	TRBJ1-1	NA	NA	TGTGCCAGCAGCGACAACAGGGACGCTGAAGCTTTCTTT	CASSDNRDAEAFF
TRBV27	TRBJ1-1	TRBD1	NA	TGTGCCAGCAGTTTATACAGGGGGATGAGCACTGAAGCTTTCTTT	CASSLYRGMSTEAFF
TRBV2	TRBJ1-4	NA	few	TGTGCCAGCAATCGGGATTACCTAGCAACTAATGAAAAACTGTTTTTT	CASNRDYLATNEKLFF
TRBV2	TRBJ2-5	NA	NA	TGTGCCAGCATGGTCCGGGAGACCCAGTACTTC	CASMVRETQYF
TRBV5-1	TRBJ2-1	NA	NA	TGCGCCAGCAGCTTGGAGAGGGGTTCACACAATGAGCAGTTCTTC	CASSLERGSHNEQFF
TRBV27	TRBJ1-1	NA	NA	TGTGCCAGCAGCAAGAGGGGCACTGAAGCTTTCTTT	CASSKRGTEAFF
TRBV28	TRBJ1-6	NA	NA	TGTGCCAGCAGTGACTTGTTTGGACCCCTCCACTTT	CASSDLFGPLHF
TRBV28	TRBJ1-2	TRBD1	NA	TGTGCCAGCAGTTCCCCGAGGGGACAGAACTATGGCTACACCTTC	CASSSPRGQNYGYTF